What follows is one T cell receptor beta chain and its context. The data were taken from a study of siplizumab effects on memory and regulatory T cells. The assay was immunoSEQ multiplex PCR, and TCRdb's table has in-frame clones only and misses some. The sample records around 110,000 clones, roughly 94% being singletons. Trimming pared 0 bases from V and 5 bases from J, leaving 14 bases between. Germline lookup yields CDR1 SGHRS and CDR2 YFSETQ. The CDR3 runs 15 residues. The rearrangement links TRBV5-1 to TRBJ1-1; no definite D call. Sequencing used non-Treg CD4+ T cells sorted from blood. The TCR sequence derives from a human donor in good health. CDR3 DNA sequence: TGCGCCAGCAGCTTGGGGCCTGGGGTCCCTACTGAAGCTTTCTTT. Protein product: CASSLGPGVPTEAFF. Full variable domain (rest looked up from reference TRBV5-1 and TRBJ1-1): KAGVTQTPRYLIKTRGQQVTLSCSPISGHRSVSWYQQTPGQGLQFLFEYFSETQRNKGNFPGRFSGRQFSNSRSEMNVSTLELGDSALYLCASSLGPGVPTEAFFGQGTRLTVV.